The clone carrying this TCR beta chain showed up many times. Its specificity is not known. MiXCR, run by TCRdb on the reads, gives a single entry per CDR3 protein. In the table there are approximately 500,000 distinct CDR3 sequences, over 9% of which are singletons. V shed 4 bases, J shed 3 bases, and the junction held 4 bases outside the gene matches. Germline values: CDR1 SGHAT, CDR2 FQDESV (reference sequence). There are 16 residues in the CDR3. The source of the sample is a study of T cell repertoires in cytomegalovirus infection. Study-level information: A matching HLA type, together with CMV infection, was signaled by public TCR beta signatures.

General study results and limits: Pooled public TCR beta family frequency picked out CMV carriers with the relevant HLA. Dominating the ex vivo response were HLA-C-restricted CMV-specific TCR beta clonotypes.

The chain joins TRBV11-1 to TRBJ2-3; 13 bases match TRBD2. This clonotype was sampled from a human donor in good health (CMV status not recorded). Some clones in this sample may be carry-over from other donors' samples. Sequencing was carried out using PBMCs. The CDR3: CASSWGLAGTTDTQYF. DNA for the CDR3: TGTGCCAGCAGCTGGGGACTAGCGGGGACAACAGATACGCAGTATTTT.